The present T cell receptor (beta chain) was sequenced within a study of cytomegalovirus exposure and HLA in healthy donors. Findings of the study overall: DRB1 showed the most TCR associations and HLA-C the fewest in a later analysis, as rates varied by HLA locus.

This CDR3 is 15 amino acids long. V was cut by 0 bases and J by 8 bases, with 17 bases left in between. CDR1 is SGHNT and CDR2 is YYREEE in the germline V gene (reference sequence). PCR amplification relied on 60 Vbeta primers (plus 13 Jbeta primers). Per the original methods: In a later analysis, roughly 10 million of approximately 86 million unique beta chains occurred in at least two donors. Clones were sequenced by immunoSEQ multiplex PCR, and TCRdb holds only the in-frame ones, with some missing. The V and J calls and clone size come from that table; D and trimming were worked out from the DNA. The sample holds some 120,000 clones, around three quarters seen once. Concerning this clone itself: Its specificity is unknown.

The gene calls are TRBV5-4 and TRBJ1-2; D gene unclear. This TCR was recovered from a man aged 25-40 years in good health and CMV-seronegative. What was sequenced was PBMCs. CDR3 sequence reads: CASSLGPLNFGGYTF. CDR3 DNA: TGTGCCAGCAGCTTGGGGCCGTTAAACTTCGGGGGCTACACCTTC.